The 24 T cell receptor beta chains listed next were all sequenced from one sample in a study of blood T cell repertoires in COVID-19. TCRdb's copy holds only in-frame clones and misses some; the assay was immunoSEQ multiplex PCR. Of roughly 220,000 clones listed, around 81% were seen once; the top ten hold approximately 2.5%. The sequencing input was peripheral blood. These receptors were taken from a woman aged 60-70 years with acute or convalescent COVID-19.

This CDR3 is CASSQDPSNNQPQHF. The CDR3 nucleotides are TGTGCCAGCAGCCAAGATCCCAGTAACAATCAGCCCCAGCATTTT. This chain joins TRBV4-2 and TRBJ1-5; D gene unclear. Germline-derived CDR1 and CDR2 are LGHNA and YNFKEQ. The CDR3 spans 15 residues. V lost 0 bases to trimming and J lost 3 bases, with 9 bases between them.

The gene calls are TRBV25-1 and TRBJ1-6, with D perhaps TRBD1 (5 bases). CDR3 length: 15 amino acids. Trimming pared 3 bases from V and 8 bases from J, leaving 14 bases between. Looked up from germline, CDR1 is MGHDK and CDR2 is SYGVNS. CDR3 protein: CASSEGRGPYSPLHF. The CDR3 DNA reads TGTGCCAGCAGTGAGGGAAGGGGTCCTTATTCACCCCTCCACTTT.

The chain combines TRBV6-5 with TRBJ1-1; TRBD1 matches at 11 bases. The V gene's germline CDR1 is MNHEY and CDR2 SVGAGI. V was clipped by 6 bases and J by 7 bases; unmatched bases: 7. The CDR3 sequence is 14 residues long. The CDR3 DNA sequence: TGTGCCAGCAGCTGGGGCGGGACAGGGGGTGAAGCTTTCTTT. Translation: CASSWGGTGGEAFF.

The rearrangement joins TRBV6-5 to TRBJ1-3; 8 nucleotides line up with TRBD1. The CDR3 is 15 amino acids. J gave up 0 bases and V 8 bases, and 6 bases lay outside the gene matches. Germline V gives CDR1 MNHEY, CDR2 SVGAGI. As DNA, the CDR3 is TGTGCCAGCTGCAGGGACAGGTCCTCTGGAAACACCATATATTTT. Encoded protein: CASCRDRSSGNTIYF.

This clone has a handful of counts. The chain recombines TRBV6-2 or TRBV6-3 with TRBJ1-2; 7 bases match TRBD1. V gave up 6 bases and J gave up 4 bases; unmatched junction bases: 8. Germline CDR1 MNHEY, CDR2 SVGEGT. The CDR3 runs to 14 residues. This CDR3 is CASSFGTDFYGYTF. As DNA, the CDR3 is TGTGCCAGCAGCTTCGGGACAGACTTCTATGGCTACACCTTC.

The V and J genes are TRBV28 and TRBJ1-2; TRBD1 aligns across 10 bases. The CDR3 is 15 residues long. V dropped 4 bases and J dropped 3; count of bases not matched to a gene: 5. CDR1 and CDR2 (germline): MDHEN, SYDVKM. The CDR3 spells CASSSGQGRDYGYTF. CDR3 coding DNA: TGTGCCAGCAGTTCGGGACAGGGGCGGGACTATGGCTACACCTTC.

The chain couples TRBV5-1 to TRBJ1-2; TRBD1 aligns across 8 bases. From germline, CDR1 is SGHRS and CDR2 YFSETQ. This CDR3 is 15 amino acids long. V was clipped by 2 bases and J by 2 bases; unmatched bases: 5. CDR3 amino acids: CASSFPGQENYGYTF. DNA of the CDR3: TGCGCCAGCAGCTTTCCGGGACAGGAGAACTATGGCTACACCTTC. The variable domain in full, with the rest retrieved from reference TRBV5-1 and TRBJ1-2, is KAGVTQTPRYLIKTRGQQVTLSCSPISGHRSVSWYQQTPGQGLQFLFEYFSETQRNKGNFPGRFSGRQFSNSRSEMNVSTLELGDSALYLCASSFPGQENYGYTFGSGTRLTVV.

This clone was detected once. The CDR3 sequence: CASSLVGTGRGYTF. In DNA form, the CDR3 reads TGTGCCAGCAGCTTAGTTGGGACAGGGAGAGGCTACACCTTC. This sequence joins TRBV7-2 and TRBJ1-2; 9 positions match TRBD1. V shed 1 base, J shed 8 bases, and the junction held 5 bases outside the gene matches. This CDR3 spans 14 amino acids. Germline V gene sequence: CDR1 SGHTA, CDR2 FQGNSA.

The sample holds a few counts of this clone. The rearrangement joins TRBV6-5 to TRBJ2-1; D remains unclear. The germline V gene encodes CDR1 MNHEY and CDR2 SVGAGI. The CDR3 sequence is 12 residues long. V was pared by 7 bases and J by 6 bases, with 10 bases between. This CDR3 is CASNYPGNEQFF. In nucleotides, the CDR3 is TGTGCCAGCAACTATCCCGGCAATGAGCAGTTCTTC.

The rearrangement links TRBV12-5 to TRBJ1-1; weak D call: TRBD1 (5 bases). This CDR3 spans 14 amino acids. Germline CDR1 and CDR2: LGHNT and FRNRAP. Trimming took 2 bases from V and 5 from J, leaving 12 bases between them. The CDR3 loop reads CASGLPHKGTEAFF. In DNA, the CDR3 is TGTGCTAGTGGTTTGCCCCACAAGGGGACTGAAGCTTTCTTT.

The rearrangement uses TRBV30 and TRBJ1-6, with no clear D. Germline V lookup: CDR1 GTSNPN, CDR2 SVGIG (reference sequence). V lost 8 bases to trimming and J lost 7 bases, with 12 bases between them. The CDR3 spans 12 residues. The CDR3 DNA is TGTGCCGCCGGAGGAAGGAATTCACCCCTCCACTTT. It codes for CAAGGRNSPLHF.

This chain connects TRBV5-1 to TRBJ2-5; 8 bases match TRBD2. This CDR3 is 14 amino acids long. After removal of 7 bases from V and 7 bases from J, the junction contained 12 bases not matched to a gene. CDR1 SGHRS and CDR2 YFSETQ come from the germline V gene. CDR3 sequence reads: CASGTSGGQTTQYF. The CDR3 bases are TGCGCCAGCGGCACTAGCGGAGGCCAGACGACCCAGTACTTC.

This rearrangement joins TRBV28 to TRBJ2-1, with D possibly matching TRBD2 (5 bases). CDR1 is MDHEN and CDR2 is SYDVKM in the germline V gene. The CDR3 contains 14 residues. Deletions cut 7 bases from V and 0 bases from J, with 10 bases between. CDR3 in amino acids: CASNEEGSYNEQFF. CDR3 in DNA: TGTGCCAGCAACGAAGAGGGCTCCTACAATGAGCAGTTCTTC.

DNA for the CDR3: TGTGCCAGCCGGGGTCTCTCCTACGAGCAGTACTTC. Amino acid sequence: CASRGLSYEQYF. V gene TRBV2 combines with J gene TRBJ2-7; perhaps TRBD2 as D (5 bases). Looked up from germline, CDR1 is SNHLY and CDR2 is FYNNEI. The V gene lost 8 bases and the J gene lost 0 bases, with 8 bases spanning the gap. The CDR3 is 12 residues long.

The chain combines TRBV2 with TRBJ1-4; 7 positions match TRBD1. CDR3 size: 15 residues. Germline loops: CDR1 SNHLY, CDR2 FYNNEI. Trimming removed 2 bases from V and 5 bases from J; junction bases left unmatched: 5. The CDR3 nucleotides are TGTGCCAGCAGTGAATCAGGGACAGTCAATGAAAAACTGTTTTTT. It codes for CASSESGTVNEKLFF.

The table lists this clone with a count of one. The gene calls are TRBV3-1 (or the pseudogene TRBV3-2) and TRBJ2-7, with TRBD1 as a possible D gene (5 bases). This CDR3 contains 15 residues. Germline lookup yields CDR1 LGHDT and CDR2 YNNKEL (reference sequence). V shed 0 bases and J shed 4 bases, with 13 bases lying between them. The DNA for the CDR3 is TGTGCCAGCAGCCAAGATTCCTCAGGGCCGTACGAGCAGTACTTC. It is translated as CASSQDSSGPYEQYF.

The chain uses TRBV7-9 and TRBJ1-6, with D possibly matching TRBD1 (5 bases). V was trimmed by 0 bases and J by 7 bases, leaving 10 bases between them. Germline values: CDR1 SEHNR, CDR2 FQNEAQ (reference sequence). The CDR3 is 15 residues long. The CDR3 nucleotides read TGTGCCAGCAGCTTAGCATCAGGGTGGAATTCACCCCTCCACTTT. Amino acid sequence: CASSLASGWNSPLHF. The complete variable domain, with remaining parts taken from reference TRBV7-9 and TRBJ1-6, reads DTGVSQNPRHKITKRGQNVTFRCDPISEHNRLYWYRQTLGQGPEFLTYFQNEAQLEKSRLLSDRFSAERPKGSFSTLEIQRTEQGDSAMYLCASSLASGWNSPLHFGNGTRLTVT.

This chain joins TRBV6-2 or TRBV6-3 and TRBJ2-7; tentative D call: TRBD2 (6 bases). V lost 2 bases, J lost 0 bases, and 14 bases lay in between. The CDR3 runs to 16 residues. Germline values: CDR1 MNHEY, CDR2 SVGEGT. CDR3 in DNA: TGTGCCAGCAGTTACGACCGGGGGTTCCCCTCCTACGAGCAGTACTTC. The encoded protein is CASSYDRGFPSYEQYF.

This chain links TRBV7-9 with TRBJ2-3; tentative D call: TRBD2 (6 bases). The CDR3 consists of 13 residues. The V and J ends lost 0 bases and 5 bases respectively, with 6 bases between them. Germline CDR1 is SEHNR and CDR2 is FQNEAQ (reference sequence). The CDR3 nucleotides are TGTGCCAGCAGCTTAGCGGGGGGAGATACGCAGTATTTT. This encodes CASSLAGGDTQYF.

V is TRBV28 and J is TRBJ2-3, with 8 positions matching TRBD1. Germline loops: CDR1 MDHEN, CDR2 SYDVKM. J lost 0 bases, V lost 1 base, and 9 bases had no gene match. CDR3 size: 18 residues. For the CDR3, the DNA is TGTGCCAGCAGTTTATCTTGGACAGGGTCACGCAGCACAGATACGCAGTATTTT. It translates to CASSLSWTGSRSTDTQYF.

As DNA, the CDR3 is TGTGCCAGCAGCCCCGGGAGGGGCTCCTATAATTCACCCCTCCACTTT. It specifies CASSPGRGSYNSPLHF. The genes are TRBV7-8 and TRBJ1-6; D may be TRBD1 (5 bases). The CDR3 has 16 amino acids. V lost 5 bases and J 0 bases, leaving 11 bases between the germline ends. Germline V gene lookup returns CDR1 SGHVS and CDR2 FQNEAQ.

V is TRBV3-1 (or the pseudogene TRBV3-2) and J is TRBJ2-5; a weak D match, TRBD2 (6 bases). V gave up 3 bases and J gave up 2 bases, with 13 bases separating them. The CDR3 contains 15 residues. Germline V gene data show CDR1 as LGHDT and CDR2 as YNNKEL (reference sequence). CDR3 sequence: CASSQTRGKQETQYF. The DNA of the CDR3 is TGTGCCAGCAGCCAGACCCGGGGGAAACAAGAGACCCAGTACTTC.

The V and J genes are TRBV3-1 (or the pseudogene TRBV3-2) and TRBJ2-7; the match to TRBD1 covers 7 bases. V was pared by 3 bases and J by 1 base, with 0 bases of the junction left unmatched. This CDR3 is built from 13 residues. Germline V CDR1 and CDR2: LGHDT, YNNKEL (reference sequence). Here the CDR3 DNA reads TGTGCCAGCAGCCAGGGACAGTCCTACGAGCAGTACTTC. This translates into CASSQGQSYEQYF.

This chain links TRBV6-6 with TRBJ1-5, with a possible D match to TRBD1 (5 bases). CDR1 and CDR2 from the germline V gene are MNHNY and SVGAGI (reference sequence). The V end was cut by 6 bases, the J end by 8 bases, with 14 bases between. This CDR3 has 13 residues. CDR3 nucleotides: TGTGCCAGCAGCAGACAGTCACAGGAGCCCCAGCATTTT. Protein product: CASSRQSQEPQHF.